Reported below is one T cell receptor beta chain. Antigen: not known. The CDR3 runs 15 residues. V was clipped by 2 bases and J by 3 bases, with 13 bases between them. Germline CDR1 is SGHAT and CDR2 is FQNNGV. This specimen comes from a study of long-term antiretroviral therapy in people with HIV. Study overall: The 2015 immediate-ART recommendation was preceded by the earliest samples by about a decade. Study-wide results and caveats: Controls had broader CDR3 length ranges than HIV repertoires did. Older ART regimens may have been in use when blood was drawn between the mid-2000s and the late 2010s.

Samples were assayed with immunoSEQ v3.0 at survey level. Only in-frame clones appear in the TCRdb table, and some are missing; sequencing was by immunoSEQ multiplex PCR. The sample lists 15,000 to 20,000 clones; roughly 83% were seen once. The starting material was unsorted PBMCs, obtained 0.9 years after starting antiretroviral therapy. The receptor comes from a man aged 18 to 30 with HIV. The chain carries TRBV11-2 and TRBJ1-1; D call uncertain. The CDR3 bases are TGTGCCAGCAGCTTATTGTTGGCAGGCTACACTGAAGCTTTCTTT. Its translation is CASSLLLAGYTEAFF.